The 27 T cell receptor beta chains below all came from one sample that was sequenced in a study of blood T cell repertoires in COVID-19. Libraries were prepared by immunoSEQ multiplex PCR; TCRdb keeps only in-frame clonotypes and omits some of them. The sample records roughly 260,000 clones, around 89% being singletons. Material for sequencing was peripheral blood. The receptors here all came from a man aged 55 to 70 who had recovered from COVID-19.

This chain uses TRBV6-5 with TRBJ2-1; 7 bases align to TRBD2. Germline CDR1 reads MNHEY; CDR2 reads SVGAGI. Trimming at V came to 3 bases and at J to 4 bases, leaving 6 bases not matched to a gene. CDR3 length: 15 amino acids. CDR3 in DNA: TGTGCCAGCAGTTATCGGACTAGATCATACAATGAGCAGTTCTTC. Protein product: CASSYRTRSYNEQFF.

The chain combines TRBV7-3 with TRBJ1-4, with D maybe TRBD1 (5 bases). The CDR3 length is 15 residues. Trimming left V 5 bases short and J 7 bases short, with 17 bases between. Germline values: CDR1 SGHTA, CDR2 FQGTGA. For the CDR3, the DNA is TGTGCCAGCAGCGGTGGGACTCTACGGGGTGAAAAACTGTTTTTT. Translated, it gives CASSGGTLRGEKLFF.

This chain uses TRBV5-1 with TRBJ2-6, with D possibly matching TRBD2 (5 bases). Trimming removed 0 bases at V and 2 bases at J, with 6 bases between. The V gene's germline CDR1 is SGHRS and CDR2 YFSETQ. There are 15 residues in the CDR3. For the CDR3, the DNA is TGCGCCAGCAGCTTGGCCGGGGCTGGGGCCAACGTCCTGACTTTC. This gives the protein CASSLAGAGANVLTF. The complete variable domain, with remaining parts taken from reference TRBV5-1 and TRBJ2-6, reads KAGVTQTPRYLIKTRGQQVTLSCSPISGHRSVSWYQQTPGQGLQFLFEYFSETQRNKGNFPGRFSGRQFSNSRSEMNVSTLELGDSALYLCASSLAGAGANVLTFGAGSRLTVL.

This clone was counted a few times. J is TRBJ1-4 and V is TRBV7-9; tentatively, D is TRBD1 (6 bases). The CDR3 is 16 amino acids. Per the germline V gene, CDR1 is SEHNR and CDR2 is FQNEAQ (reference sequence). Trimming pared 2 bases from V and 4 bases from J, leaving 14 bases between. Written as DNA, the CDR3 is TGTGCCAGCAGCTTAAGGGGGTCAGGGGTTAATGAAAAACTGTTTTTT. It codes for CASSLRGSGVNEKLFF.

This rearrangement joins TRBV20-1 to TRBJ2-7; D unresolved. V lost 3 bases, J lost 5 bases, and 26 bases lay in between. In germline, CDR1 is DFQATT, CDR2 SNEGSKA (reference sequence). CDR3 length: 17 amino acids. The CDR3 is CSASPSAGSHFENEQYF. In DNA form, the CDR3 reads TGCAGTGCTAGTCCCTCAGCCGGGTCCCACTTTGAGAACGAGCAGTACTTC.

Notes on this clone: Germline is not matched at one junction end, which may reflect a read error. This chain uses TRBV5-1 with TRBJ1-5, with D uncertain. The CDR3 contains 13 residues. Germline V gene lookup returns CDR1 SGHRS and CDR2 YFSETQ. CDR3 sequence (DNA): TGCGCCACCAGCAAGGTCCGGGATCAGCCCCAGCATTTT. Its translation is CATSKVRDQPQHF.

This clone showed up just a few times. The chain has TRBV7-2 and TRBJ2-7; 12 nucleotides align to TRBD1. The length of the CDR3 is 15 residues. V shed 3 bases and J 2 bases; nucleotides not matched to a gene: 2. Germline CDR1 is SGHTA and CDR2 is FQGNSA. Here the CDR3 DNA reads TGTGCCAGCAGCTTCGGGACAGGGGGCACCTACGAGCAGTACTTC. Its protein product is CASSFGTGGTYEQYF.

This clone was seen a single time. This chain uses TRBV11-2 with TRBJ1-2, with D perhaps matching TRBD1 (6 bases). The germline V gene encodes CDR1 SGHAT and CDR2 FQNNGV. The CDR3 runs 15 residues. V gave up 5 bases and J gave up 7 bases, with 20 bases separating them. CDR3 protein: CASSMDSGVPSGYTF. CDR3 nucleotides: TGTGCCAGCAGCATGGACAGTGGAGTGCCTAGTGGCTACACCTTC.

The rearrangement links TRBV5-3 to TRBJ1-1, with TRBD1 matching 8 bases. TRBV5-3 is an ORF, with its function uncertain. The CDR3 is made up of 14 amino acids. With V trimmed by 4 bases and J by 11 bases, 13 bases remained unmatched. This chain's CDR3 is CARSLVGNRDRAFF. CDR3 in DNA: TGTGCCAGAAGCCTTGTGGGTAACCGGGACAGGGCTTTCTTT.

The CDR3 reads CASSQEGGTEAFF. The CDR3 coding sequence is TGTGCCAGCAGCCAAGAAGGGGGTACTGAAGCTTTCTTT. V usage is TRBV4-2 and J usage is TRBJ1-1; perhaps TRBD1 as D (6 bases). Germline lookup yields CDR1 LGHNA and CDR2 YNFKEQ. Trimming shortened V by 0 bases and J by 5 bases, and 7 bases separated the two germline ends. This CDR3 is built from 13 residues.

This chain uses TRBV3-1 (or the pseudogene TRBV3-2) with TRBJ2-3; 10 positions agree with TRBD2. Germline trimming cut 5 bases from V and 4 bases from J; bases unmatched to any gene: 6. This CDR3 is 15 amino acids long. CDR1 LGHDT and CDR2 YNNKEL come from the germline V gene (reference sequence). Here the CDR3 DNA reads TGTGCCAGCAGCTTCAGGACTAGCGGCGCAGATACGCAGTATTTT. This gives the protein CASSFRTSGADTQYF.

J is TRBJ2-7 and V is TRBV2; no clear D. V shed 4 bases and J shed 7 bases, with 17 bases lying between them. CDR1 SNHLY and CDR2 FYNNEI come from the germline V gene. The CDR3 loop spans 14 amino acids. The CDR3 here is CASSVISSLGEQYF. CDR3 DNA sequence: TGTGCCAGCAGTGTTATCTCATCCCTCGGGGAGCAGTACTTC.

The rearrangement uses TRBV19 and TRBJ2-7; 9 nucleotides match TRBD1. Germline values: CDR1 LNHDA, CDR2 SQIVND (reference sequence). The CDR3 runs to 17 residues. Trimming removed 5 bases from V and 4 bases from J; junction bases left unmatched: 15. CDR3 in DNA: TGTGCCAGTAGTCTCCGATTACCGGGACAGGGAGGATACGAGCAGTACTTC. This sequence encodes CASSLRLPGQGGYEQYF.

V usage is TRBV3-1 (or the pseudogene TRBV3-2) and J usage is TRBJ1-1; possible D gene TRBD1, 5 bases. The V gene's germline CDR1 is LGHDT and CDR2 YNNKEL (reference sequence). V lost 5 bases and J 2 bases, leaving 9 bases between the germline ends. This CDR3 has 13 amino acids. The CDR3 protein is CASSRTKNTEAFF. The CDR3 nucleotides read TGTGCCAGCAGCAGGACAAAAAACACTGAAGCTTTCTTT.

The CDR3: CASSQPGQGAGEQYF. CDR3 DNA: TGTGCCAGCAGCCAACCGGGACAGGGGGCGGGTGAGCAGTACTTC. This sequence joins TRBV11-2 and TRBJ2-7; 12 bases agree with TRBD1. With V trimmed by 5 bases and J by 7 bases, 9 bases remained unmatched. The CDR3 contains 15 residues. Germline CDR1 SGHAT, CDR2 FQNNGV. The full variable domain, in which reference TRBV11-2 and TRBJ2-7 provide the parts outside the CDR3, is EAGVAQSPRYKIIEKRQSVAFWCNPISGHATLYWYQQILGQGPKLLIQFQNNGVVDDSQLPKDRFSAERLKGVDSTLKIQPAKLEDSAVYLCASSQPGQGAGEQYFGPGTRLTVT.

V gene TRBV19 combines with J gene TRBJ1-1, with TRBD1 identical over 8 bases. Losses at the gene ends were 0 bases for V and 4 bases for J; bases not matched to a gene: 7. Looked up from germline, CDR1 is LNHDA and CDR2 is SQIVND (reference sequence). CDR3 length: 16 amino acids. The CDR3 here is CASSIDALTGGTEAFF. DNA of the CDR3: TGTGCCAGTAGTATAGATGCCCTCACAGGGGGCACTGAAGCTTTCTTT.

This chain uses TRBV6-6 with TRBJ2-2; a weak D match, TRBD1 (5 bases). V was shortened by 7 bases and J by 3 bases, with 15 bases between the two germline ends. The CDR3 covers 15 residues. Germline CDR1 MNHNY, CDR2 SVGAGI (reference sequence). The CDR3 DNA reads as TGTGCCAGCACTCAGGGTAGGGGATACACCGGGGAGCTGTTTTTT. It is translated as CASTQGRGYTGELFF.

This clone was detected only a few times. The V gene is TRBV19, the J gene TRBJ1-2, with unresolved D. This CDR3 has 16 residues. The V gene lost 5 bases and the J gene lost 4 bases, with 20 bases spanning the gap. Germline CDR1 reads LNHDA; CDR2 reads SQIVND (reference sequence). The CDR3 is CASSVKASLLVYGYTF. In DNA, the CDR3 is TGTGCCAGTAGTGTTAAAGCGTCATTGCTAGTCTATGGCTACACCTTC.

V and J are TRBV5-1 and TRBJ2-7, with 8 positions matching TRBD2. CDR1 is SGHRS and CDR2 is YFSETQ in the germline V gene. This CDR3 spans 15 amino acids. Trimming cost V 0 bases and J 7 bases; bases outside gene matches: 9. The CDR3 nucleotides are TGCGCCAGCAGCTTGGGCGGGGGGCCCATGGGGGAGCAGTACTTC. Its translation is CASSLGGGPMGEQYF.

V gene TRBV7-9 combines with J gene TRBJ1-2; tentatively, D is TRBD1 (6 bases). CDR1 is SEHNR, CDR2 FQNEAQ, per germline (reference sequence). CDR3 length equals 16 residues. Trimming removed 3 bases at V and 6 bases at J, with 20 bases between. CDR3 in DNA: TGTGCCAGCAGCTTGGTGGCGGACACCGCAGGGGATGGCTACACCTTC. Amino acids: CASSLVADTAGDGYTF.

This sequence joins TRBV11-2 and TRBJ1-2; TRBD1 might be the D (6 bases). The germline V and J ends were trimmed by 3 bases and 8 bases, with 16 bases remaining between them. CDR3 size: 14 residues. From germline, CDR1 is SGHAT and CDR2 FQNNGV. The CDR3 coding sequence is TGTGCCAGCAGCTTTGCAGGGGCCCGGAGGGGCTACACCTTC. Its translation is CASSFAGARRGYTF.

This CDR3 reads CASIVTGTGYEQYF. The CDR3, as DNA: TGTGCCAGCATAGTTACAGGGACCGGCTACGAGCAGTACTTC. The chain has TRBV6-5 and TRBJ2-7; the D gene is possibly TRBD1 (6 bases). Trimming took 7 bases from V and 3 from J, leaving 16 bases between them. The CDR3 has 14 amino acids. The germline V gene has CDR1 MNHEY and CDR2 SVGAGI.

The genes are TRBV7-3 and TRBJ1-1, with TRBD1 matching over 8 bases. Losses at the gene ends were 2 bases for V and 5 bases for J; bases not matched to a gene: 10. The CDR3 is made up of 16 amino acids. Per germline, CDR1 SGHTA and CDR2 FQGTGA. The CDR3 loop reads CASSLQGASIMTEAFF. The CDR3 nucleotides are TGTGCCAGCAGCTTACAGGGGGCAAGTATAATGACTGAAGCTTTCTTT.

V is TRBV19 and J is TRBJ1-5; TRBD1 matches 7 bases. V lost 10 bases and J lost 4; bases outside the gene matches: 10. The germline gives CDR1 LNHDA, CDR2 SQIVND (reference sequence). The CDR3 is made up of 14 amino acids. CDR3 in DNA: TGTGCCACCCGAGGGGACAGCTTAAATCAGCCCCAGCATTTT. It translates to CATRGDSLNQPQHF.

The chain combines TRBV7-9 with TRBJ1-5, with unresolved D. The V end was cut by 3 bases, the J end by 0 bases, with 9 bases between. This CDR3 region has 15 residues. CDR1 SEHNR and CDR2 FQNEAQ come from the germline V gene (reference sequence). The CDR3 sequence: CASSFGVTSNQPQHF. The CDR3 DNA follows: TGTGCCAGCAGCTTTGGAGTGACTAGCAATCAGCCCCAGCATTTT.

The chain carries TRBV10-1 and TRBJ2-3; D might be TRBD1 (6 bases). V gave up 4 bases and J gave up 4 bases, with 24 bases separating them. CDR1 is WNHNN, CDR2 SYGVQD, per germline (reference sequence). The CDR3 spans 18 residues. The CDR3 sequence: CASSGTFGGGRKADTQYF. CDR3 DNA: TGCGCCAGCAGTGGCACCTTCGGTGGGGGCCGCAAAGCAGATACGCAGTATTTT.

V usage is TRBV10-3 and J usage is TRBJ1-2; 7 bases fit TRBD1. The junction had 9 bases not matched to a gene; V was cut back by 7 bases and J by 7 bases. This CDR3 spans 13 amino acids. Looked up from germline, CDR1 is ENHRY and CDR2 is SYGVKD. For the CDR3, the DNA is TGTGCCATCAAAGGGGACAGTATTTCTGGCTACACCTTC. This encodes CAIKGDSISGYTF.